This T cell receptor beta chain was recovered during a study of vaccination and CD4 T cells after COVID-19. Study-wide context: Nasal swab PCR detected SARS-CoV-2 in convalescent patients, who comprised under ten mild cases and one severe case. The convalescents were made up of six males and four females, two of whom were Hispanic. Ranging from 14 to 241, the interval between dose two and post-vaccine sampling had a median of roughly 2.5 months.

Whole-study results and caveats: Among reactive clones from convalescent patients, a median about 86% appeared only post-vaccination.

TCRdb ran MiXCR on the PCR reads and lists one entry per CDR3 protein. The top ten clones hold 1.1% of a sample with about 14,000 distinct CDR3 sequences, 69% of them seen once. V was clipped by 6 bases and J by 1 base, with 9 bases between them. CDR1 is DFQATT, CDR2 SNEGSKA, per germline (reference sequence). The CDR3 runs 12 residues. This clonotype has a single count. Its antigen is not identified. V usage is TRBV20-1 and J usage is TRBJ2-5; D unclear. Sequenced here: CD4+ T cells from blood, sampled after SARS-CoV-2 vaccination. The sequence was obtained from a human donor who had recovered from COVID-19. DNA of the CDR3: TGCAGTGCACAAGACTTCCAAGAGACCCAGTACTTC. Protein product: CSAQDFQETQYF.